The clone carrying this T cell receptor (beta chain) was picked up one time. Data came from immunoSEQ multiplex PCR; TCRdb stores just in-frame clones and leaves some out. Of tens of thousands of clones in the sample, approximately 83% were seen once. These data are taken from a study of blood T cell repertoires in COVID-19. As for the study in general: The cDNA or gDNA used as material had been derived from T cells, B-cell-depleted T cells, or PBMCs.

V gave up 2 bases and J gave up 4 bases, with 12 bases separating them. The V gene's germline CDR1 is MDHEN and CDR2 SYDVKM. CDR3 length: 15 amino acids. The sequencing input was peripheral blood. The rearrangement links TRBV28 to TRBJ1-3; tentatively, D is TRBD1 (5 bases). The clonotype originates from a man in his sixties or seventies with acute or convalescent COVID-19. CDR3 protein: CASSLPGLGGNTIYF. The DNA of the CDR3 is TGTGCCAGCAGTTTACCAGGGCTCGGAGGAAACACCATATATTTT.